One and the same sample provided the 21 T cell receptor beta chains below, sequenced in a study of cytomegalovirus exposure and HLA in healthy donors. The PCR contained 60 Vbeta and 13 Jbeta primers. Method: immunoSEQ multiplex PCR; TCRdb's copy keeps in-frame clones and lacks some. The sample yields more than 150,000 clones, around four fifths seen once. The sequencing sample was made of PBMCs. Receptors were obtained from a male donor in good health and CMV-seronegative.

The rearrangement uses TRBV14 and TRBJ2-3; 7 positions agree with TRBD1. Looked up from germline, CDR1 is SGHDN and CDR2 is FVKESK. The trim removed 2 bases at V and 4 bases at J, leaving 3 bases unmatched. The CDR3 loop spans 14 amino acids. For the CDR3, the DNA is TGTGCCAGCAGCCAAAGACAGGGACCAGATACGCAGTATTTT. Translated: CASSQRQGPDTQYF.

The chain recombines TRBV4-3 with TRBJ2-7, with unresolved D. V gave up 3 bases and J gave up 2 bases, with 17 bases separating them. The CDR3 covers 16 residues. Germline CDR1 is LGHNA and CDR2 is YSLEER. CDR3: CASSHTTSSAPYEQYF. The CDR3 bases are TGCGCCAGCAGCCACACGACATCTTCAGCTCCCTACGAGCAGTACTTC.

J is TRBJ1-1 and V is TRBV7-8; no clear D gene. Per the germline V gene, CDR1 is SGHVS and CDR2 is FQNEAQ. With 1 base removed from V and 2 bases from J, the gap between germline ends came to 8 bases. This CDR3 contains 14 residues. CDR3 loop: CASSLVQANTEAFF. The CDR3 DNA reads TGTGCCAGCAGCTTAGTCCAGGCAAACACTGAAGCTTTCTTT.

This clone was recorded only once. The CDR3 sequence is CASSFPTGGNTEAFF. The CDR3 DNA is TGTGCCAGCAGCTTCCCGACAGGAGGGAACACTGAAGCTTTCTTT. The chain has TRBV5-6 and TRBJ1-1, with TRBD1 as a possible D gene (6 bases). The V end was cut by 2 bases, the J end by 1 base, with 12 bases between. The CDR3 runs to 15 residues. Germline assignment: CDR1 SGHDT and CDR2 YYEEEE.

The DNA of the CDR3 is TGTGCCATCAGTGAGTCAAGGGGGCGGTCAACCACAGATACGCAGTATTTT. This codes for CAISESRGRSTTDTQYF. This rearrangement joins TRBV10-3 to TRBJ2-3; 7 bases are shared with TRBD1. J gave up 2 bases and V 0 bases, and 8 bases lay outside the gene matches. The CDR3 consists of 17 residues. Germline CDR1 and CDR2: ENHRY and SYGVKD.

Remarks on this clone: One junction end does not reproduce the germline sequence, and a read error may be involved. The J gene is TRBJ2-3, the V gene TRBV7-9, with 7 bases identical to TRBD2. Germline V CDR1 and CDR2: SEHNR, FQNEAQ (reference sequence). This CDR3 comprises 15 residues. As DNA, the CDR3 is TGTTCCAGCAGCTTGGGGGGGAGTAGTACAGATACGCAGTATTTT. This encodes CSSSLGGSSTDTQYF.

This chain links TRBV5-1 with TRBJ2-1, with 11 bases identical to TRBD2. The trim removed 5 bases at V and 4 bases at J, leaving 14 bases unmatched. The CDR3 totals 18 residues. Germline assignment: CDR1 SGHRS and CDR2 YFSETQ. CDR3 loop: CASRRGISGGAVYNEQFF. CDR3 nucleotides: TGCGCCAGCAGGAGAGGGATTAGCGGGGGGGCCGTGTACAATGAGCAGTTCTTC.

This chain joins TRBV27 and TRBJ2-7; tentative D call: TRBD2 (6 bases). Trimming removed 5 bases from V and 4 bases from J, with 18 bases in between. Germline CDR1 and CDR2: MNHEY and SMNVEV (reference sequence). The CDR3 spans 15 residues. The CDR3 DNA is TGTGCCAGCAGTCCAACCGGGACTCTCCCATACGAGCAGTACTTC. It translates to CASSPTGTLPYEQYF.

This chain links TRBV7-8 with TRBJ1-1, with a tentative D call TRBD1 (6 bases). V was cut by 0 bases and J by 7 bases, with 12 bases left in between. Germline V gene sequence: CDR1 SGHVS, CDR2 FQNEAQ. The CDR3 has 14 residues. CDR3 sequence reads: CASSLAQGMGEAFF. CDR3 nucleotides: TGTGCCAGCAGCTTAGCCCAGGGGATGGGTGAAGCTTTCTTT. Combining the CDR3 with reference TRBV7-8 and TRBJ1-1 gives the whole variable domain GAGVSQSPRYKVAKRGQDVALRCDPISGHVSLFWYQQALGQGPEFLTYFQNEAQLDKSGLPSDRFFAERPEGSVSTLKIQRTQQEDSAVYLCASSLAQGMGEAFFGQGTRLTVV.

The genes are TRBV9 and TRBJ1-1; D not certain. V was clipped by 0 bases and J by 9 bases, with 15 bases between them. Germline V gene data show CDR1 as SGDLS and CDR2 as YYNGEE. The CDR3 spans 14 residues. The CDR3 region is CASSVEVAEGQAFF. The DNA for the CDR3 is TGTGCCAGCAGCGTAGAAGTGGCGGAGGGTCAAGCTTTCTTT.

This rearrangement joins TRBV4-1 to TRBJ1-1; perhaps TRBD1 as D (5 bases). CDR3 size: 15 residues. CDR1 is MGHRA, CDR2 YSYEKL, per germline. The V end was cut by 0 bases, the J end by 4 bases, with 12 bases between. The CDR3 DNA sequence: TGCGCCAGCAGCCAAGATCTAAGGGGTGGCACTGAAGCTTTCTTT. Its protein is CASSQDLRGGTEAFF.

This clone has a handful of counts. The rearrangement uses TRBV19 and TRBJ2-2, with TRBD1 matching 12 bases. The CDR3 totals 16 residues. V lost 5 bases, J lost 7 bases, and 8 bases stayed unmatched. In germline, CDR1 is LNHDA, CDR2 SQIVND (reference sequence). CDR3 sequence (DNA): TGTGCCAGTAGTCCAGGGACAGGGGGCCGGGGCGGGGAGCTGTTTTTT. It encodes CASSPGTGGRGGELFF.

J is TRBJ1-2 and V is TRBV5-1; TRBD1 aligns across 7 bases. The CDR3 length is 14 residues. The V gene's germline CDR1 is SGHRS and CDR2 YFSETQ. The trim removed 5 bases at V and 6 bases at J, leaving 10 bases unmatched. As DNA, the CDR3 is TGCGCCAGCAGTATTAAGGGGGCGTGGGATGGCTACACCTTC. It codes for CASSIKGAWDGYTF.

The genes are TRBV11-3 and TRBJ2-3, with a possible D match to TRBD2 (6 bases). The germline gives CDR1 SGHNT, CDR2 YENEEA. The CDR3 runs 15 residues. V gave up 5 bases and J gave up 6 bases, with 18 bases separating them. Here the CDR3 DNA reads TGTGCCAGCAGCCCCGGGCAGACGGCGGGGGATACGCAGTATTTT. This encodes CASSPGQTAGDTQYF. The whole variable domain, filled in from reference TRBV11-3 and TRBJ2-3, reads EAGVVQSPRYKIIEKKQPVAFWCNPISGHNTLYWYLQNLGQGPELLIRYENEEAVDDSQLPKDRFSAERLKGVDSTLKIQPAELGDSAVYLCASSPGQTAGDTQYFGPGTRLTVL.

The chain has TRBV5-1 and TRBJ1-1, with 7 bases matching TRBD1. This CDR3 has 14 residues. J was trimmed by 10 bases and V by 0 bases; bases with no gene match: 9. Per the germline V gene, CDR1 is SGHRS and CDR2 is YFSETQ. The CDR3 reads CASSLALDREAAFF. CDR3 bases: TGCGCCAGCAGCTTGGCCCTAGACAGGGAGGCAGCTTTCTTT.

The chain carries TRBV19 and TRBJ1-2, with 7 nucleotides matching TRBD1. CDR1 and CDR2 (germline): LNHDA, SQIVND (reference sequence). The CDR3 extends over 13 amino acids. After removal of 7 bases from V and 8 bases from J, the junction contained 10 bases not matched to a gene. CDR3 loop: CASTADRLGGYTF. As DNA, the CDR3 is TGTGCCAGTACCGCGGACAGGCTAGGCGGCTACACCTTC.

A note on this clone: This CDR3 is missing its conserved last phenylalanine or tryptophan, likely due to a read error. Because the CDR3's place on the DNA is in doubt, the DNA is left out and the CDR3 is given as listed by TCRdb. The chain has TRBV5-6 and TRBJ1-5; the table's TRBD1 call for D was not verified on the DNA. CDR1 and CDR2 (germline): SGHDT, YYEEEE. Termini included, the CDR3 measures 15 amino acids. The CDR3 here is CASSLRWGRDQPHHL.

The chain links TRBV19 to TRBJ2-3; TRBD1 matches at 7 bases. This CDR3 comprises 14 residues. Losses at the gene ends were 5 bases for V and 3 bases for J; bases not matched to a gene: 5. Germline CDR1 is LNHDA and CDR2 is SQIVND (reference sequence). As DNA, the CDR3 is TGTGCCAGTAGTCTCAGACAGGGAACAGATACGCAGTATTTT. It translates to CASSLRQGTDTQYF.

The chain couples TRBV29-1 to TRBJ2-3; TRBD1 aligns across 11 bases. The CDR3 contains 16 residues. Germline trimming cut 1 base from V and 1 base from J; bases unmatched to any gene: 4. Germline V gene data show CDR1 as SQVTM and CDR2 as ANQGSEA. The CDR3 coding sequence is TGCAGCGTTGAAGCCCAGGGACAGGGGGGCACAGATACGCAGTATTTT. Residues: CSVEAQGQGGTDTQYF.

The chain links TRBV7-8 to TRBJ2-5; 7 bases are a match to TRBD1. The J call is doubtful: the DNA matches TRBJ2-7 better. Per germline, CDR1 SGHVS and CDR2 FQNEAQ. The CDR3 has 14 amino acids. CDR3 sequence (DNA): TGTGCCAGCAGCCCGACAGGGTTGGCCTACGAGCAGTACTTC. The encoded protein is CASSPTGLAYEQYF.

The rearrangement joins TRBV7-7 to TRBJ2-5; D gene unclear. The germline gives CDR1 SSHAT, CDR2 FNYEAQ (reference sequence). The CDR3 has 14 residues. V lost 5 bases and J 5 bases, leaving 15 bases between the germline ends. This CDR3 is CASSVTPRSETQYF. As DNA, the CDR3 is TGTGCCAGCAGCGTGACTCCTCGGAGTGAGACCCAGTACTTC. The complete variable domain, with remaining parts taken from reference TRBV7-7 and TRBJ2-5, reads GAGVSQSPRYKVTKRGQDVTLRCDPISSHATLYWYQQALGQGPEFLTYFNYEAQPDKSGLPSDRFSAERPEGSISTLTIQRTEQRDSAMYRCASSVTPRSETQYFGPGTRLLVL.